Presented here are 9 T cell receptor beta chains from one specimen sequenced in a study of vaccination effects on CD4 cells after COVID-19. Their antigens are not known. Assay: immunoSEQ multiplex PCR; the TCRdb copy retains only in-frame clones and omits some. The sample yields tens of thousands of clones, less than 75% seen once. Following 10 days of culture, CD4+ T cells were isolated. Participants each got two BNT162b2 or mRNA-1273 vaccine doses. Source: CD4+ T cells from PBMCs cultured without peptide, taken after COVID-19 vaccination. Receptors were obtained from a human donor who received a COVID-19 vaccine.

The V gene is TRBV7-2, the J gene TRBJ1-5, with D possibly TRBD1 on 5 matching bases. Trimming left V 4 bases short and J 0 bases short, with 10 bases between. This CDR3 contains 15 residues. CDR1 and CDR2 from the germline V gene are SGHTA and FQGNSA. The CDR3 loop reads CASSSDGHSNQPQHF. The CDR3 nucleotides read TGTGCCAGCAGCTCGGACGGACATAGCAATCAGCCCCAGCATTTT.

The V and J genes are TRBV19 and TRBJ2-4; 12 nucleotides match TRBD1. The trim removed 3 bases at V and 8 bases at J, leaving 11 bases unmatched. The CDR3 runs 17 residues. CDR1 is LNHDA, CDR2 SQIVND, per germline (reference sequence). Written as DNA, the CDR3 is TGTGCCAGTAGTATCACCCCCGGGACAGGGGGCGGATACATTCAGTACTTC. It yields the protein CASSITPGTGGGYIQYF.

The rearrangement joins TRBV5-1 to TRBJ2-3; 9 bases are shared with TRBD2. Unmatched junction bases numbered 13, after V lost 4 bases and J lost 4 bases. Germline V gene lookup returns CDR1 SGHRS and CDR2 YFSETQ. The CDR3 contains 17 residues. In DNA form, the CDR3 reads TGCGCCAGCAGCCCTAGTCGTCCAGCGGGGGGTCCAGATACGCAGTATTTT. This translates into CASSPSRPAGGPDTQYF.

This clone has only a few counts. CDR3 amino acids: CASRTGTANYGYTF. Here the CDR3 DNA reads TGTGCCAGTAGAACCGGGACAGCCAACTATGGCTACACCTTC. The chain recombines TRBV19 with TRBJ1-2; 7 bases match TRBD1. Germline-derived CDR1 and CDR2 are LNHDA and SQIVND (reference sequence). The CDR3 sequence is 14 residues long. The J segment lost 2 bases and the V segment lost 6 bases, leaving 6 bases of the junction unmatched.

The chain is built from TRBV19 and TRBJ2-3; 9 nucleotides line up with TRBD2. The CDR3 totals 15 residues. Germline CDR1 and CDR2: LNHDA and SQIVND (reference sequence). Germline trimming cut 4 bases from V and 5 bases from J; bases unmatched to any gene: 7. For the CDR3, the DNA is TGTGCCAGTAGTAAGGGTAGCGGGGGAGTAGATACGCAGTATTTT. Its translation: CASSKGSGGVDTQYF.

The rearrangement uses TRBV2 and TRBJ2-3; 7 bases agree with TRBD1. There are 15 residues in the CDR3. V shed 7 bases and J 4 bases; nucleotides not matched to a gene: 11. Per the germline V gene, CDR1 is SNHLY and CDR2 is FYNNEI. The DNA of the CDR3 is TGTGCCAGCAATTTTGACAGGGTTCATGCAGATACGCAGTATTTT. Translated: CASNFDRVHADTQYF.

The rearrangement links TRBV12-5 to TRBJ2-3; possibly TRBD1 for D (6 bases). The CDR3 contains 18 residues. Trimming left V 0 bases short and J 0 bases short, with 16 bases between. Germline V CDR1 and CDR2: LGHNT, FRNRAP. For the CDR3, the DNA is TGTGCTAGTGGTTTGGTACAGGATGGGACAACTAGCACAGATACGCAGTATTTT. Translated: CASGLVQDGTTSTDTQYF.

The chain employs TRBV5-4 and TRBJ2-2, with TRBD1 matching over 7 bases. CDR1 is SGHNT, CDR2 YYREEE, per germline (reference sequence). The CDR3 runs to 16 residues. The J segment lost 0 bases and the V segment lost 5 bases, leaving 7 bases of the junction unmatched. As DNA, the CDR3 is TGTGCCAGCAGACCCATAACAGGGGCGAACACCGGGGAGCTGTTTTTT. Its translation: CASRPITGANTGELFF.

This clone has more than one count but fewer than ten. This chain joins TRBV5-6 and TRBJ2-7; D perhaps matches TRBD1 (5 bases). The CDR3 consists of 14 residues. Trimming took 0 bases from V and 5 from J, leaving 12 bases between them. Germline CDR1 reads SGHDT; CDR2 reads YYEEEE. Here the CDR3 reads CASSLEGAVNEQYV. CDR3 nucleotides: TGTGCCAGCAGCTTGGAAGGGGCGGTGAACGAGCAGTACGTC.